These 5 T cell receptor beta chains originate from one sample sequenced in a study of cytomegalovirus exposure and HLA in healthy donors. Amplification used 60 Vbeta primers and 13 Jbeta primers. Measured with immunoSEQ multiplex PCR; TCRdb has only the in-frame clones, and not every one. The sample lists about 100,000 clones; about 70% were seen once. The specimen sequenced was PBMCs. All receptors derive from a woman between 35 and 50 years old in good health and CMV-seronegative.

The genes are TRBV7-9 and TRBJ1-5; 8 positions match TRBD1. Trimming removed 5 bases from V and 7 bases from J; junction bases left unmatched: 7. Germline V lookup: CDR1 SEHNR, CDR2 FQNEAQ (reference sequence). The CDR3 loop spans 14 amino acids. The CDR3 sequence is CASSRQGTGQPQHF. In nucleotides, the CDR3 is TGTGCCAGCAGCCGACAGGGGACAGGACAGCCCCAGCATTTT. The full variable domain, completed using reference TRBV7-9 and TRBJ1-5, is DTGVSQNPRHKITKRGQNVTFRCDPISEHNRLYWYRQTLGQGPEFLTYFQNEAQLEKSRLLSDRFSAERPKGSFSTLEIQRTEQGDSAMYLCASSRQGTGQPQHFGDGTRLSIL.

The gene calls are TRBV4-2 and TRBJ2-7, with 7 bases fitting TRBD1. Per the germline V gene, CDR1 is LGHNA and CDR2 is YNFKEQ. Trimming removed 3 bases from V and 3 bases from J; junction bases left unmatched: 2. The CDR3 loop spans 13 amino acids. The CDR3 sequence: CASSHGTDYEQYF. Written as DNA, the CDR3 is TGTGCCAGCAGCCATGGGACAGACTACGAGCAGTACTTC.

V is TRBV7-9 and J is TRBJ2-1, with 8 bases lining up with TRBD2. The CDR3 has 16 residues. The V segment lost 6 bases and the J segment 5 bases; nucleotides outside the gene matches: 12. From germline, CDR1 is SEHNR and CDR2 FQNEAQ (reference sequence). The CDR3 loop is CASSPSTGTRDNEQFF. The CDR3 nucleotides are TGTGCCAGCAGTCCCTCCACAGGGACTAGGGACAATGAGCAGTTCTTC. Combining the CDR3 with reference TRBV7-9 and TRBJ2-1 gives the whole variable domain DTGVSQNPRHKITKRGQNVTFRCDPISEHNRLYWYRQTLGQGPEFLTYFQNEAQLEKSRLLSDRFSAERPKGSFSTLEIQRTEQGDSAMYLCASSPSTGTRDNEQFFGPGTRLTVL.

This chain links TRBV5-4 with TRBJ2-3; 8 bases fit TRBD2. The germline CDR1 and CDR2 sequences are SGHNT and YYREEE (reference sequence). Unmatched junction bases numbered 7, after V lost 4 bases and J lost 3 bases. There are 15 residues in the CDR3. The CDR3 loop is CASSVTGLETDTQYF. The CDR3 region has the DNA TGTGCCAGCAGCGTTACGGGACTAGAAACAGATACGCAGTATTTT.

V usage is TRBV11-2 and J usage is TRBJ1-5; TRBD1 aligns across 8 bases. V was clipped by 5 bases and J by 7 bases; unmatched bases: 10. Germline assignment: CDR1 SGHAT and CDR2 FQNNGV. CDR3 length equals 15 residues. DNA for the CDR3: TGTGCCAGCAGCACCTCGACAGGGGAGAACCAGCCCCAGCATTTT. Translating it yields CASSTSTGENQPQHF.